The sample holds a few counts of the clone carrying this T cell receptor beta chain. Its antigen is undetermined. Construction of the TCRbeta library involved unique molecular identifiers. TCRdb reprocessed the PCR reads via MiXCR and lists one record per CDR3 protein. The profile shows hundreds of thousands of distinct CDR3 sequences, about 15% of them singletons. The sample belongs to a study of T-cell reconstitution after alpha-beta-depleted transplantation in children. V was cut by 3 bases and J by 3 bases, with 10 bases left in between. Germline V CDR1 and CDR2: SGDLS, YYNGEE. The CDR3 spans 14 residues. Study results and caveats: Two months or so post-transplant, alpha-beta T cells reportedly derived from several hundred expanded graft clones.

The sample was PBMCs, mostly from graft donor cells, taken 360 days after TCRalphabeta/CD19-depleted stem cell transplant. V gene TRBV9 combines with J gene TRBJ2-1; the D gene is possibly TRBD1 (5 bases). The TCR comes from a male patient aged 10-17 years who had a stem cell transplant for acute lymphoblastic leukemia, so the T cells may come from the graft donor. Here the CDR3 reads CASSADRYYNEQFF. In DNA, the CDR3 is TGTGCCAGCAGCGCCGACAGATACTACAATGAGCAGTTCTTC.